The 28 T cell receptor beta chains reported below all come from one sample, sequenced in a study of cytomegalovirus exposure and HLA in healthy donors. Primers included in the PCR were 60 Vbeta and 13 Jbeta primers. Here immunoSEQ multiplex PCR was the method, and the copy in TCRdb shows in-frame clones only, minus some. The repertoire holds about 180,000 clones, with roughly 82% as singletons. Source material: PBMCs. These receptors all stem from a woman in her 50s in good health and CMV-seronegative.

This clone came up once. CDR3 in amino acids: CASSQVGRGGAGETQYF. The CDR3 nucleotides are TGTGCCAGCAGCCAAGTCGGGCGCGGGGGGGCCGGTGAGACCCAGTACTTC. The rearrangement links TRBV4-2 to TRBJ2-5, with 9 positions matching TRBD2. The CDR3 is 17 amino acids. CDR1 LGHNA and CDR2 YNFKEQ come from the germline V gene. The V segment lost 1 base and the J segment 5 bases; nucleotides outside the gene matches: 11.

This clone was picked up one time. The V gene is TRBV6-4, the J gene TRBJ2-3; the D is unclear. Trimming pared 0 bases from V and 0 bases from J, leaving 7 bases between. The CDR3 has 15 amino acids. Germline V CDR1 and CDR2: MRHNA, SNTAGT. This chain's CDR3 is CASSDSASSTDTQYF. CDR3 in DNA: TGTGCCAGCAGTGACTCTGCTAGTAGCACAGATACGCAGTATTTT.

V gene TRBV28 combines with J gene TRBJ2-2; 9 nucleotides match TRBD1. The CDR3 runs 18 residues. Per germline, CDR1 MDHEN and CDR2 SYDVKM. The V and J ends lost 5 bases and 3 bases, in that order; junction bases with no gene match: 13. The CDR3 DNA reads TGTGCCAGCAGTCCCGCCGGGACAGGGTGGGCATACACCGGGGAGCTGTTTTTT. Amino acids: CASSPAGTGWAYTGELFF.

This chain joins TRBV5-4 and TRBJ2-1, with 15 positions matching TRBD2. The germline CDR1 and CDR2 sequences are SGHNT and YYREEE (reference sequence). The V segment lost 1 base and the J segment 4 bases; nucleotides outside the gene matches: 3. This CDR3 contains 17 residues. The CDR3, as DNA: TGTGCCAGCAGCTTGAGCGGACTAGCGGGAGGGTACAATGAGCAGTTCTTC. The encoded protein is CASSLSGLAGGYNEQFF.

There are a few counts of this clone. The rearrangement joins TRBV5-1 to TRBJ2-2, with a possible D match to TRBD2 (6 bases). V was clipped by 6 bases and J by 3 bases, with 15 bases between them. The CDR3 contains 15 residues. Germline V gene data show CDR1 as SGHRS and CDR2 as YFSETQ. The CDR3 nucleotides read TGCGCCAGCAACGGCGGGGATAGCGACACCGGGGAGCTGTTTTTT. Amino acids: CASNGGDSDTGELFF.

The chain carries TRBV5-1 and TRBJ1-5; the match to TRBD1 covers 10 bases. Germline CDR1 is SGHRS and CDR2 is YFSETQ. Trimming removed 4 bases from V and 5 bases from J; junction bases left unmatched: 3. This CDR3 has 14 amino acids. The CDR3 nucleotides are TGCGCCAGCAGCCCGGGGACAGGGGATCAGCCCCAGCATTTT. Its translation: CASSPGTGDQPQHF.

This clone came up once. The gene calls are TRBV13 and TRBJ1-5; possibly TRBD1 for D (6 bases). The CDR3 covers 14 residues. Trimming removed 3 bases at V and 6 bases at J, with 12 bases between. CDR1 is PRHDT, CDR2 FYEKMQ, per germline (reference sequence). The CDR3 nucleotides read TGTGCCAGCAGCTTTTGGGGGCGAAGTCAGCCCCAGCATTTT. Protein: CASSFWGRSQPQHF.

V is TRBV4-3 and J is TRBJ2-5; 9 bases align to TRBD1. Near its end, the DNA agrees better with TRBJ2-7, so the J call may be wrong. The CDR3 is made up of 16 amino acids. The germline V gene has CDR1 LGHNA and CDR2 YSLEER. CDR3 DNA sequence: TGCGCCAGCAGCCCCTACCCGACAGGGGGAAGTAACGAGCAGTACTTC. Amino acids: CASSPYPTGGSNEQYF.

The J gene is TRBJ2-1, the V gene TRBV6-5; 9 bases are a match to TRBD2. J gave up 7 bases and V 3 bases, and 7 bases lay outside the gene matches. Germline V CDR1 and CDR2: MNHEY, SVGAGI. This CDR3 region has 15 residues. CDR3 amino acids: CASSYGASGENEQFF. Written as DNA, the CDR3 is TGTGCCAGCAGTTATGGGGCTAGCGGGGAAAATGAGCAGTTCTTC.

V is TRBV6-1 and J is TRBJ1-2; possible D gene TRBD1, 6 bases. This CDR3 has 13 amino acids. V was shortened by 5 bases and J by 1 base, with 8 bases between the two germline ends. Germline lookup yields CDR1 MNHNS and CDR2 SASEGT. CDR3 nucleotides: TGTGCCAGCAGTAGGGACAATAACTATGGCTACACCTTC. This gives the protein CASSRDNNYGYTF.

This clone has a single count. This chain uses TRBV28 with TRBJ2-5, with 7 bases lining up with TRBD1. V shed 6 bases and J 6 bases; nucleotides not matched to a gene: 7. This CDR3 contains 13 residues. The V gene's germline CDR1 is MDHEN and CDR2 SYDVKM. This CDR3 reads CASSRGQLQTQYF. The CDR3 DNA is TGTGCCAGCAGCAGGGGACAGTTGCAGACCCAGTACTTC.

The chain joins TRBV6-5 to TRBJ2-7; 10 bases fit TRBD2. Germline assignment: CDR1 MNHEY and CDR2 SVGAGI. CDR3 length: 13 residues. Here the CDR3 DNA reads TGTGCATATAGCGGGGGGTTGTCCTACGAGCAGTACTTC. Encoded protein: CAYSGGLSYEQYF.

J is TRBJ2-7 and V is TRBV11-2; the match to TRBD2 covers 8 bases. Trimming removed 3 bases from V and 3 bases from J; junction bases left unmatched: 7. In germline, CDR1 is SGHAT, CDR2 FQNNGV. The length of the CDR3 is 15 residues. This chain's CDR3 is CASSLRSGVNYEQYF. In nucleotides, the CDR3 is TGTGCCAGCAGCTTGCGTAGCGGGGTGAACTACGAGCAGTACTTC.

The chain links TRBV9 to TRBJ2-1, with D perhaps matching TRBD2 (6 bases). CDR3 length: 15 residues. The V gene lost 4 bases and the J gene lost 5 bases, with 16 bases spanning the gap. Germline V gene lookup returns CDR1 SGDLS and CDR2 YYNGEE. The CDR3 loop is CASSSGGNRNNEQFF. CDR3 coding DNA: TGTGCCAGCAGCTCAGGAGGGAACAGAAACAATGAGCAGTTCTTC.

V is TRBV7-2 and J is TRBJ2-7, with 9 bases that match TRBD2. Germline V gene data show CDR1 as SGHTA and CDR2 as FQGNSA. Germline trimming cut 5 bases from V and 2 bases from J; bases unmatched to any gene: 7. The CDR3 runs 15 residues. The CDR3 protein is CASSQVAGAAYEQYF. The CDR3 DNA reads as TGTGCCAGCAGCCAAGTAGCGGGAGCCGCCTACGAGCAGTACTTC.

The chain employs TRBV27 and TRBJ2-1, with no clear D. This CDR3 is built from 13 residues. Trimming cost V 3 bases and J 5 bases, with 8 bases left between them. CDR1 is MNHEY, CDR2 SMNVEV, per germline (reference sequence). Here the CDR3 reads CASSFLGDNEQFF. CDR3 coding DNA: TGTGCCAGCAGTTTTTTGGGCGACAATGAGCAGTTCTTC.

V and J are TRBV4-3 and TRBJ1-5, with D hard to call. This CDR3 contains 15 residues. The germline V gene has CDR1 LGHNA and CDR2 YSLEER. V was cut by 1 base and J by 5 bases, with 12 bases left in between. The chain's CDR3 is CASSQVLSDYQPQHF. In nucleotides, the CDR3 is TGCGCCAGCAGCCAAGTGTTGTCAGACTATCAGCCCCAGCATTTT.

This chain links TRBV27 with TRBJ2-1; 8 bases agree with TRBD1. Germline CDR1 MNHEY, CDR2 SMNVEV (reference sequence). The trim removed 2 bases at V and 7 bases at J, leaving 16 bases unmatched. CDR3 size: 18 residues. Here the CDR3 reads CASSLRPSAGGRGNEQFF. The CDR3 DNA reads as TGTGCCAGCAGTTTAAGGCCCTCGGCAGGGGGCAGGGGAAATGAGCAGTTCTTC.

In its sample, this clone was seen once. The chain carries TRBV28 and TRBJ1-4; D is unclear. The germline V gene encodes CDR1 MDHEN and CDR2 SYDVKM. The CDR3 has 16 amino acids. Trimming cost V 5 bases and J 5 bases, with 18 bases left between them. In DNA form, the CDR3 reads TGTGCCAGCAGTACCCCGGTGGGGAGACGGAATGAAAAACTGTTTTTT. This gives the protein CASSTPVGRRNEKLFF.

The chain's CDR3 is CASTIGTGGTDTQYF. The CDR3 DNA reads TGTGCCAGCACCATCGGGACAGGGGGCACAGATACGCAGTATTTT. This chain joins TRBV28 and TRBJ2-3; 10 bases agree with TRBD1. The CDR3 totals 15 residues. Germline V gives CDR1 MDHEN, CDR2 SYDVKM. Trimming took 7 bases from V and 1 from J; bases not matched to a gene: 5.

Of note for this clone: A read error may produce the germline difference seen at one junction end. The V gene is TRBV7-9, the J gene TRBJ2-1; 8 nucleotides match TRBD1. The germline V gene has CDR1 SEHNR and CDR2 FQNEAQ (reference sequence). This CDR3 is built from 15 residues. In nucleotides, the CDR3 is TGTTCCAGCAGCCGGCGAGGACAGGGATACAATGAGCAGTTCTTC. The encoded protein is CSSSRRGQGYNEQFF.

CDR3 DNA sequence: TGTGCCAGCAGCTTAGCGGACAGGGACTACGAGCAGTACTTC. Encoded protein: CASSLADRDYEQYF. The chain uses TRBV7-2 and TRBJ2-7; 8 bases are a match to TRBD1. CDR1 and CDR2 from the germline V gene are SGHTA and FQGNSA. J was trimmed by 3 bases and V by 0 bases; bases with no gene match: 1. The CDR3 runs 14 residues. The complete variable domain, with remaining parts taken from reference TRBV7-2 and TRBJ2-7, reads GAGVSQSPSNKVTEKGKDVELRCDPISGHTALYWYRQSLGQGLEFLIYFQGNSAPDKSGLPSDRFSAERTGGSVSTLTIQRTQQEDSAVYLCASSLADRDYEQYFGPGTRLTVT.

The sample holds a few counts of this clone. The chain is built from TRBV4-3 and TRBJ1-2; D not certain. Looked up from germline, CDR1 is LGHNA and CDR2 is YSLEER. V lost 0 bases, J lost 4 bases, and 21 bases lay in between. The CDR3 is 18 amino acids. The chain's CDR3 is CASSQEVLSVDRGYGYTF. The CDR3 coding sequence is TGCGCCAGCAGCCAAGAAGTCCTCTCCGTAGACCGCGGCTATGGCTACACCTTC.

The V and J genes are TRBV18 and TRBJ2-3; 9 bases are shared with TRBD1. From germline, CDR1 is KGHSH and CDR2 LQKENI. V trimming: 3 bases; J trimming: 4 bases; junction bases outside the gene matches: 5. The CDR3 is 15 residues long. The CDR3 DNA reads TGTGCCAGCTCACCGGGACAGGGTCTCGCAGATACGCAGTATTTT. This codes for CASSPGQGLADTQYF.

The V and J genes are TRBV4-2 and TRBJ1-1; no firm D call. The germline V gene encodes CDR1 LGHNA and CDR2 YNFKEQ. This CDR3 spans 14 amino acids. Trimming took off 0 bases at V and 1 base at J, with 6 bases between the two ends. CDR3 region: CASSQDSGNTEAFF. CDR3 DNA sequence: TGTGCCAGCAGCCAAGACTCGGGGAACACTGAAGCTTTCTTT.

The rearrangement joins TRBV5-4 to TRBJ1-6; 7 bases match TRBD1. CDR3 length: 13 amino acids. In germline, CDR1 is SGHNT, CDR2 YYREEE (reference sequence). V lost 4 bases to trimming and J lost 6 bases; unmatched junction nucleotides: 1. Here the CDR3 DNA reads TGTGCCAGCAGCGGGGACAGTAATTCACCCCTCCACTTT. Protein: CASSGDSNSPLHF.

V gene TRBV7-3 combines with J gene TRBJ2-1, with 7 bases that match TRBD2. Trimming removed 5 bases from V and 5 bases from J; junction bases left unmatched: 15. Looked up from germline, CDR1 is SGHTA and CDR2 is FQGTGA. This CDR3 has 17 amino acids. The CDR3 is CASSPKLAGATNNEQFF. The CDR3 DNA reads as TGTGCCAGCAGCCCAAAGTTAGCGGGCGCAACAAACAATGAGCAGTTCTTC.

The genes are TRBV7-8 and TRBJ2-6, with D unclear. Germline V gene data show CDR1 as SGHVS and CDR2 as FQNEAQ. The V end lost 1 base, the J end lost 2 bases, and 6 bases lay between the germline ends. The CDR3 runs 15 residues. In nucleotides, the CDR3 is TGTGCCAGCAGCTTAGGAGCGACTGGGGCCAACGTCCTGACTTTC. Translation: CASSLGATGANVLTF.